This T cell receptor (beta chain) was sequenced during a study of blood T cell repertoires in COVID-19. Turning to the study itself: Spain, Italy and the United States supplied samples that represented acute and convalescent COVID-19. T cells, B-cell-depleted T cells, or PBMCs supplied cDNA or gDNA.

Produced via immunoSEQ multiplex PCR; TCRdb's table is partial and in-frame only. The sample lists about 250,000 clones, around 87% seen once, with 2% to 2.5% in the top ten. Patients from Seattle were sampled longitudinally, starting during active infection. V lost 6 bases to trimming and J lost 2 bases; unmatched junction nucleotides: 4. CDR3 length equals 15 residues. The germline CDR1 and CDR2 sequences are LGHNT and FRNRAP. Sequenced: peripheral blood. This chain links TRBV12-5 with TRBJ2-2; 9 bases map to TRBD1. This receptor was obtained from a woman between 55 and 75 years old with COVID-19, enrolled during active disease. CDR3 region: CASGEGQGNTGELFF. For the CDR3, the DNA is TGTGCTAGTGGCGAGGGACAGGGCAACACCGGGGAGCTGTTTTTT.